This T cell receptor (beta chain) was identified in a study of T cell repertoires in cytomegalovirus infection. Study information: The authors used CMV epitopes that were HLA-C-restricted (recently identified) and HLA-B-restricted (well studied). Public signatures in TCR beta pointed to CMV infection and matching HLA type.

With respect to this clonotype: The antigen is unknown.

Trimming took off 2 bases at V and 10 bases at J, with 17 bases between the two ends. Germline lookup yields CDR1 WNHNN and CDR2 SYGVQD (reference sequence). The CDR3 has 14 amino acids. Notes on the study in general: Cumulative public TCR beta family frequency identified CMV carriers with the relevant HLA. HLA-C-restricted TCR beta clonotypes specific for CMV led the ex vivo response.

MiXCR was run by TCRdb on the reads, yielding one entry per CDR3 protein. The sample carries about 920,000 distinct CDR3 sequences, 31% recorded once. Sequenced here: cultured CD8+ T cells from PBMCs, sampled from culture after CMV antigen stimulation. The rearrangement joins TRBV10-1 to TRBJ1-1; D might be TRBD1 (5 bases). The receptor comes from a human donor in good health (CMV status not recorded). Some clones in this sample may be carry-over from other donors' samples. The CDR3 bases are TGCGCCAGCAGTGAGAGGACAAGCGACGGGGGAGCTTTCTTT. This encodes CASSERTSDGGAFF.